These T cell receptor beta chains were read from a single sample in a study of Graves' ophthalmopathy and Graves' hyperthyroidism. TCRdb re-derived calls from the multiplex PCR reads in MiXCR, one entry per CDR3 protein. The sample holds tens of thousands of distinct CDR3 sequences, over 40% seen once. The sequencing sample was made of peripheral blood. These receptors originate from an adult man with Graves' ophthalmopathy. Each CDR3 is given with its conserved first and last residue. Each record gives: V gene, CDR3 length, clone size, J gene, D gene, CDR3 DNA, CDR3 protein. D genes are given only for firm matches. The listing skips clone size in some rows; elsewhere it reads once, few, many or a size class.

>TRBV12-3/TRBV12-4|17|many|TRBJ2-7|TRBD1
TGTGCCAGCAGTTTAATTTTGGGGGACAGCATGGCCTACGAGCAGTACTTC
CASSLILGDSMAYEQYF
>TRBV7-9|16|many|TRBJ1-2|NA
TGTGCCAGCAGCTCCCTCGGTTCTAGGGAGAAGTCTGGCTACACCTTC
CASSSLGSREKSGYTF
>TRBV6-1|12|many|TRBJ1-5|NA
TGTGCCAGCAGTGGACACAATCAGCCCCAGCATTTT
CASSGHNQPQHF
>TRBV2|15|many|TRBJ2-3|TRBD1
TGTGCCCGCATTAGACAGGGGAAGAGCACAGATACGCAGTATTTT
CARIRQGKSTDTQYF
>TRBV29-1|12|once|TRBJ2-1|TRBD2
TGCAGCGTTAAGACGACTAGCGGGAGATGGTTCTTC
CSVKTTSGRWFF
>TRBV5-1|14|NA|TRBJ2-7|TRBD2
TGCGCCAGCAGTGGGACTAGCGCGTACTACGAGCAGTACTTC
CASSGTSAYYEQYF
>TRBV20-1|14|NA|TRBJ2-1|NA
TGCAGTGCCACACCACAAGGGCTGGGGAATGAGCAGTTCTTC
CSATPQGLGNEQFF
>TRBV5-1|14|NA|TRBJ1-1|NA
TGCGCCAGCGGGCTAGGGGGGCTTCGCACTGAAGCTTTCTTT
CASGLGGLRTEAFF
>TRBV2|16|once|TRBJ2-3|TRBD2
TGTGCCAGCAGGACGGGACTAGCATACAGCACAGATACGCAGTGTTTT
CASRTGLAYSTDTQCF
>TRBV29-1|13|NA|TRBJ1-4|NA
TGCAGCGTTGAAGAGGACATAGAAGAAAAACTGTTTTTT
CSVEEDIEEKLFF
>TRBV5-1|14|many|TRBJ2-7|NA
TGCGCCAGCAGCTTGGACGGCGTAACCTACGAGCAGTACTTC
CASSLDGVTYEQYF
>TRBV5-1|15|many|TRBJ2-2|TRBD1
TGCGCCAGCAGTGAACTAGACAGGGCCACCGGGGAGCTGTTTTTT
CASSELDRATGELFF
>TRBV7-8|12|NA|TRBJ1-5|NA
TGTGCCAGCAGCTACCGCAAGATGAATCAGCATTTT
CASSYRKMNQHF
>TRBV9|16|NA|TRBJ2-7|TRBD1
TGTGCCAGCAGCGTATCCGGGACAGGGGGCCTGTACGAGCAGTACTTC
CASSVSGTGGLYEQYF
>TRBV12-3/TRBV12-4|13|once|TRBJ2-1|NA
TGTGCCAACAGTTTACTGGCCTACAGTGAGCAGTTCTTC
CANSLLAYSEQFF
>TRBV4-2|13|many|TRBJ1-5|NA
TGTGCCAGCAGCCAAGATCGGGGGAAGGCCCAGCATTTT
CASSQDRGKAQHF